This T cell receptor (beta chain) was identified during a study of blood T cell repertoires in COVID-19. Across the study: T cells, B-cell-depleted T cells, or PBMCs provided the cDNA or gDNA that served as material.

Germline CDR1 SEHNR, CDR2 FQNEAQ (reference sequence). The CDR3 has 17 residues. The trim removed 1 base at V and 2 bases at J, leaving 4 bases unmatched. TCRdb keeps only in-frame clones here, not all; method: immunoSEQ multiplex PCR. The data show under 300,000 clones, with approximately 86% seen just once and about 1.5% held by the top ten. Study members were between about 18 and 95 years old and lived in approximately 25 US regions. This TCR was recovered from a woman aged 45-59 years who had recovered from COVID-19. The sequenced material came from PBMCs or T cells enriched from blood (not recorded which). The chain combines TRBV7-9 with TRBJ2-3; 12 nucleotides line up with TRBD2. The CDR3 region is CASSLGTSGTNTDTQYF. CDR3 coding DNA: TGTGCCAGCAGCTTAGGGACTAGCGGGACGAACACAGATACGCAGTATTTT. The full variable domain, its missing parts supplied by reference TRBV7-9 and TRBJ2-3, is DTGVSQNPRHKITKRGQNVTFRCDPISEHNRLYWYRQTLGQGPEFLTYFQNEAQLEKSRLLSDRFSAERPKGSFSTLEIQRTEQGDSAMYLCASSLGTSGTNTDTQYFGPGTRLTVL.